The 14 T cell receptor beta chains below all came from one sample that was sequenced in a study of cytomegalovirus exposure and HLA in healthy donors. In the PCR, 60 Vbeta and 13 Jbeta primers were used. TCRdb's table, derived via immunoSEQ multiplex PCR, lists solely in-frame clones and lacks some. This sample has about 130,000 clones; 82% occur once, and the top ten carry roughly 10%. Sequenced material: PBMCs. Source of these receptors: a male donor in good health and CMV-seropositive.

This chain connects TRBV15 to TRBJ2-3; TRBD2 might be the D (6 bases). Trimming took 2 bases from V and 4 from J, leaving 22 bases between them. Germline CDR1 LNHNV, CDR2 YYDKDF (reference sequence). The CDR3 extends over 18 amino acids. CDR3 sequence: CATSRNNRGLYSPDTQYF. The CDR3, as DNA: TGTGCCACCAGCAGAAACAACCGGGGACTTTATAGCCCAGATACGCAGTATTTT.

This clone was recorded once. The CDR3 DNA reads as TGCGCCAGCAGCCCGGGACTAGCGGGAGGTTACAGCTCCTACAATGAGCAGTTCTTC. Amino acids: CASSPGLAGGYSSYNEQFF. The V call is TRBV5-1, the J call TRBJ2-1; the match to TRBD2 covers 15 bases. J was trimmed by 0 bases and V by 4 bases; bases with no gene match: 8. This CDR3 is 19 amino acids long. Germline CDR1 reads SGHRS; CDR2 reads YFSETQ.

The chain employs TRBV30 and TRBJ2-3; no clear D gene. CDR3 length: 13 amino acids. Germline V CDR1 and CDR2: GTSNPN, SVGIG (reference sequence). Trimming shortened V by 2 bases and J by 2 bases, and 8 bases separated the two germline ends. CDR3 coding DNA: TGTGCCTGGAGTCCAGGTCCCACAGATACGCAGTATTTT. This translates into CAWSPGPTDTQYF.

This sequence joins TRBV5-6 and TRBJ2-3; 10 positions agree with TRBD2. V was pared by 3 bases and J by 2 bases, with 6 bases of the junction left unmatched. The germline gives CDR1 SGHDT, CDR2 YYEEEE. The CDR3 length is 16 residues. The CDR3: CASSYGLADYTDTQYF. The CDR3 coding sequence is TGTGCCAGCAGCTACGGACTAGCGGATTACACAGATACGCAGTATTTT.

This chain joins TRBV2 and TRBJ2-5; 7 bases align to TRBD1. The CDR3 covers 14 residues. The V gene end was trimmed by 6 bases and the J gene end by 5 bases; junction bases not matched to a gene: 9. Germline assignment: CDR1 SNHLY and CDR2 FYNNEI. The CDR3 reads CASRAGTARETQYF. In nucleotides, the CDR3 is TGTGCCAGCAGGGCCGGGACAGCCAGGGAGACCCAGTACTTC.

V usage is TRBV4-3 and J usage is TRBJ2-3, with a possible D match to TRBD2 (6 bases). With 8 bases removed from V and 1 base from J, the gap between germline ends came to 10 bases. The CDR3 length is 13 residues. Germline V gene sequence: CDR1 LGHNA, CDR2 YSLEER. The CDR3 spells CASGASGTDTQYF. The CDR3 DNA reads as TGCGCCAGCGGGGCTAGCGGCACAGATACGCAGTATTTT.

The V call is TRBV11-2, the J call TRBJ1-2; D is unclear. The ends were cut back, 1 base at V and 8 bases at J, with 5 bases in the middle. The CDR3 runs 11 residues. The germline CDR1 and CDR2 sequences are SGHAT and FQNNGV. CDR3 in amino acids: CASSLASGYTF. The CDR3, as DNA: TGTGCCAGCAGCTTAGCTTCGGGCTACACCTTC.

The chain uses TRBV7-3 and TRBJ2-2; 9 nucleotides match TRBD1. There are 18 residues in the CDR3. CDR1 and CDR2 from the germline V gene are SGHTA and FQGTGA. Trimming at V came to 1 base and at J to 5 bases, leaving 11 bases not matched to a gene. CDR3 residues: CASSLIAPGTGKTGELFF. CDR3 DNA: TGTGCCAGCAGCTTAATCGCCCCCGGGACAGGGAAGACCGGGGAGCTGTTTTTT. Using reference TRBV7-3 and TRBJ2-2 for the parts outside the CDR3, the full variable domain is GAGVSQTPSNKVTEKGKYVELRCDPISGHTALYWYRQSLGQGPEFLIYFQGTGAADDSGLPNDRFFAVRPEGSVSTLKIQRTERGDSAVYLCASSLIAPGTGKTGELFFGEGSRLTVL.

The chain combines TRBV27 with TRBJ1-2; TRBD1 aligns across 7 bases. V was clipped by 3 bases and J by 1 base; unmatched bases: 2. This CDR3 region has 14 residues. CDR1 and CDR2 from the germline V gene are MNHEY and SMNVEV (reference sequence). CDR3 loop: CASSFTGVNYGYTF. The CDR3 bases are TGTGCCAGCAGTTTTACAGGGGTTAACTATGGCTACACCTTC.

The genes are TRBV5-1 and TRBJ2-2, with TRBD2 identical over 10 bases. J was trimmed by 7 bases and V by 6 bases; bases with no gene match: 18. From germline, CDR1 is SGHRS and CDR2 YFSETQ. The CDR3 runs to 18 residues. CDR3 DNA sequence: TGCGCCAGCAAACGAGGGGCTCGGGCTAGCGGGAGCAGCGGGGAGCTGTTTTTT. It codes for CASKRGARASGSSGELFF.

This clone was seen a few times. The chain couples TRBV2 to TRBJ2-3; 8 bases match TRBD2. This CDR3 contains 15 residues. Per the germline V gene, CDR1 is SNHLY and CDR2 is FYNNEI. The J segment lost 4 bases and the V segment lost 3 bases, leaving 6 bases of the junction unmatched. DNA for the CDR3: TGTGCCAGCAGTGAGAGGGAGCGGGGGTCAGATACGCAGTATTTT. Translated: CASSERERGSDTQYF.

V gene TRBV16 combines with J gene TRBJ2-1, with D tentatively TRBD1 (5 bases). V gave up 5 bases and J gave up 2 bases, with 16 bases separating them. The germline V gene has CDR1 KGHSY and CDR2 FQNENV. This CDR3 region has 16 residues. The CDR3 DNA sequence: TGTGCCAGCAGCGCCTTACAGGCATTGCCCTACAATGAGCAGTTCTTC. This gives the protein CASSALQALPYNEQFF. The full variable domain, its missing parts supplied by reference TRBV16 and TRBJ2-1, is GEEVAQTPKHLVRGEGQKAKLYCAPIKGHSYVFWYQQVLKNEFKFLISFQNENVFDETGMPKERFSAKCLPNSPCSLEIQATKLEDSAVYFCASSALQALPYNEQFFGPGTRLTVL.

CDR3 DNA: TGTGCCAGCTCACCCGGACAGGGGGTAGATTCACCCCTCCACTTT. Translated: CASSPGQGVDSPLHF. This chain links TRBV18 with TRBJ1-6; 10 positions agree with TRBD1. The CDR3 extends over 15 amino acids. With 3 bases clipped from V and 8 bases from J, the junction kept 4 bases outside the gene matches. The germline V gene has CDR1 KGHSH and CDR2 LQKENI.

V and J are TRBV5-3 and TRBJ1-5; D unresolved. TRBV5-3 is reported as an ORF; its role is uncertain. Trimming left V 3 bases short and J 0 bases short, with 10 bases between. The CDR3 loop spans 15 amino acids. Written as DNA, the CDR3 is TGTGCCAGAAGCTCTCAGAACCATAGCAATCAGCCCCAGCATTTT. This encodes CARSSQNHSNQPQHF.